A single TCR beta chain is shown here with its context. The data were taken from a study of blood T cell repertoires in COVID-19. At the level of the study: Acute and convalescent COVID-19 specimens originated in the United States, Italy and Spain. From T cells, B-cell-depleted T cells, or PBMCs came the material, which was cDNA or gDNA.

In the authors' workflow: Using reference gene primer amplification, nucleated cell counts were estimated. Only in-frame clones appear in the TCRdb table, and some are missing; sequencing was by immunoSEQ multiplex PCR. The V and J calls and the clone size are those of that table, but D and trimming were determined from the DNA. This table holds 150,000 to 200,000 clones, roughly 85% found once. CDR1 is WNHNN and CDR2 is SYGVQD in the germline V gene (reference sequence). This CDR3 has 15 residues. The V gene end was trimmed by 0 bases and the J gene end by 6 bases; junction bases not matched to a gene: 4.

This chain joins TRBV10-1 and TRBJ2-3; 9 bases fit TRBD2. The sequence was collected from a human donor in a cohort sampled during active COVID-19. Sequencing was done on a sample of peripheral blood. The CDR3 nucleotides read TGCGCCAGCAGTGAGTCAAGCGGGGGGACCGATACGCAGTATTTT. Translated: CASSESSGGTDTQYF.